Included here is one TCR beta chain sequence, with context. What antigen it recognizes has not been identified. No much larger clone exists at a distance of one base, and base qualities are not known. The CDR3 regions of human TCRbeta chains were analyzed by immunosequencing. Concerning the study's data processing: Repertoire TCRs were checked for matches against a reference library of SARS-CoV-2-specific TCRs that had been generated using the MIRA antigen-specificity platform. Breadth meant the fraction of unique TCRs that were SARS-CoV-2-associated, whereas depth meant the fraction of total T cells that were SARS-CoV-2-associated. Using the MIRA data, each spike-specific TCR was mapped to the spike region that the TCR reacts to and placed in a CD4 or CD8 class. Log10-transformed breadth and depth values were compared by one-way ANOVA with Sidak's multiple comparisons tests. TCRdb obtained this table from immuneACCESS and retained in-frame rearrangements with V and J assigned. These tables miss some clones; where compared with another copy, unresolved V genes account for less than half of the shortfall, and the remainder is unexplained. That table furnishes V, J and clone size, whereas the DNA furnished D and trimming. The sample table shows some 45,000 clones, and about 90% are seen once. The ten largest clones capture approximately 40% of the sample.

The source of the sample is a study of T cell responses to AZD1222 COVID-19 vaccine (dated by TCRdb to the early 2020s). Concerning the study at large: A total of under 250 trial participants underwent TCR sequencing, of whom about 200 had received two doses of AZD1222 and around 25 had received two doses of the MenACWY control vaccine. Trial participants were enrolled by age into subgroups of 18-55, 56-69 and 70-plus years, and around 150, 29 and 61 TCR-sequenced participants, respectively, were included in these subgroups. Findings and caveats that apply to the study as a whole: Vaccine-associated CD4 TCRs spanned the whole spike protein, with dominant responses in regions 160-218 and 743-854. The 56-69-year group was small, and its depth increase did not reach significance, likely because of low power. A significant rise in spike-specific TCR breadth and depth was observed after two AZD1222 doses relative to day 0 and relative to MenACWY recipients. Only five to seven AZD1222 recipients were SARS-CoV-2 seropositive at baseline, limiting conclusions about previously exposed vaccinees. Most participants were white British and females outnumbered males, and the authors suggested that clonal diversity may have been underestimated. Because no samples from the day 14 peak response were available, repertoires could be characterized only after the peak T cell response. Reportedly, close to half of the unique spike-specific TCRs recognized epitopes lying outside the regions that are mutated in the B.1.351 and B.1.1.7 variants.

This specimen's time point label, interpreted: about 28 days (+/-7) after the second vaccine dose. AZD1222 recipients whose second dose came at about 4 weeks and those whose second dose came at about 12 weeks were combined into one group, since spike-specific TCR depth and breadth did not differ between the two schedules. Vaccinee samples were obtained from the UK trials COV001 and COV002, which included a single-blind randomized controlled phase 2/3 trial of AZD1222 (ChAdOx1 nCoV-19) in healthy adults. Trial participant PBMC samples were collected at day 0 and day 28 after the second dose for TCRbeta chain sequencing. Taken from cysteine to phenylalanine, the CDR3 has 15 residues. The kept DNA is CDR3 alone, 45 bases in frame from the first base.

The V and J segments used are TRBV12-2 and TRBJ1-1. TRBV12-2 is flagged as a pseudogene. The origin of this receptor is an adult who received the AZD1222 COVID-19 vaccine. This specimen was peripheral blood, taken 28 days after the second AZD1222 dose. The sequence in DNA is TGTGCAAGTCGCTTAGGAGCGGGGAGGAGGACTGAAGCTTTCTTT. This gives the protein CASRLGAGRRTEAFF.